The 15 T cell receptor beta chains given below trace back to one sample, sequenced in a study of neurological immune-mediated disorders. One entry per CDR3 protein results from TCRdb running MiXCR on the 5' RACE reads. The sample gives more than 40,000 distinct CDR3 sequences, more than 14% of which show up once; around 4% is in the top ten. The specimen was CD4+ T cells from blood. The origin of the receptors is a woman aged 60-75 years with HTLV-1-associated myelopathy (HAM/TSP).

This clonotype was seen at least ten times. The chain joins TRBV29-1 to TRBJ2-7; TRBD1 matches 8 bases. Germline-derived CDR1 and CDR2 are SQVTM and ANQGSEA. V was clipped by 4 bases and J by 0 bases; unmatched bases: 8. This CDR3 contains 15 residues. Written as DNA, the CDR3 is TGCAGCGTTGGAGGGCGGACAGGGAGCTCCTACGAGCAGTACTTC. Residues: CSVGGRTGSSYEQYF.

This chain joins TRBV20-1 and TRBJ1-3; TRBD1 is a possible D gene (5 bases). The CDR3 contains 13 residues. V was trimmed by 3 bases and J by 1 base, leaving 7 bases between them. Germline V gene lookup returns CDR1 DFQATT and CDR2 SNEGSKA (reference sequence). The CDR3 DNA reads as TGCAGTGCTAGTCCAGGGTCTGGAAACACCATATATTTT. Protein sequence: CSASPGSGNTIYF.

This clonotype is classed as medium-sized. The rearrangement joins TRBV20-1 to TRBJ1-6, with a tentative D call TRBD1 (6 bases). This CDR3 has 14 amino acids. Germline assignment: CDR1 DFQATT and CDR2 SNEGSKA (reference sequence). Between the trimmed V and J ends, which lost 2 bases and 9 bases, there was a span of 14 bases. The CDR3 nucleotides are TGCAGTGCTAGACAGGGGCCACTCTTTTCACCCCTCCACTTT. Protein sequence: CSARQGPLFSPLHF.

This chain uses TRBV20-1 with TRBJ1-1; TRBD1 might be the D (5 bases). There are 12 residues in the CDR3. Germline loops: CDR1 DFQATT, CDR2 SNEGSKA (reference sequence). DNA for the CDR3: TGCAGCGCCGGGGACTGGAACACTGAAGCTTTCTTT. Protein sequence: CSAGDWNTEAFF.

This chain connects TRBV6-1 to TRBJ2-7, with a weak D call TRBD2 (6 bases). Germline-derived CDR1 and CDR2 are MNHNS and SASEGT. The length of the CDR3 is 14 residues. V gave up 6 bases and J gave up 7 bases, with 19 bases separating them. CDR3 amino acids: CASRASREYNEQYF. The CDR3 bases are TGTGCCAGCAGGGCTAGCCGGGAGTACAATGAGCAGTACTTC.

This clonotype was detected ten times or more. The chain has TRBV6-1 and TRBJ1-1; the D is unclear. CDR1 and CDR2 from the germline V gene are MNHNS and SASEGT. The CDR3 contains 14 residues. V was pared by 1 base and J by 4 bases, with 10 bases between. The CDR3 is CASSEVWLGTEAFF. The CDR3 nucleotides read TGTGCCAGCAGTGAAGTGTGGTTGGGCACTGAAGCTTTCTTT.

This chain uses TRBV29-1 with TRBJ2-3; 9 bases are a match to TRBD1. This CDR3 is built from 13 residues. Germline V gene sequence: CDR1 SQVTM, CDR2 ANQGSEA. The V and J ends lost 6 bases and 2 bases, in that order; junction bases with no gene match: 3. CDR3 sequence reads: CSVGQGSTDTQYF. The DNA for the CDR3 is TGCAGCGTGGGACAGGGATCCACAGATACGCAGTATTTT.

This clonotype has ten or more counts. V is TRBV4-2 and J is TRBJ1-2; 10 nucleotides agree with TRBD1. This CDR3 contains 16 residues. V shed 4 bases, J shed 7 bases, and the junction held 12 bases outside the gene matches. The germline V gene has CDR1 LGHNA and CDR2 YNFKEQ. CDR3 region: CASSLFSNDRGLGYTF. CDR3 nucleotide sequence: TGTGCCAGCAGCCTTTTTTCAAACGACAGGGGGCTTGGCTACACCTTC.

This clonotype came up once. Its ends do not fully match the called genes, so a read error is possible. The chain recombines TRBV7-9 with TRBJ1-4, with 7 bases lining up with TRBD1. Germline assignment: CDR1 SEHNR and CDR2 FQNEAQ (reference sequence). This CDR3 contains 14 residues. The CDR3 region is CASIRRGTNEKMFF. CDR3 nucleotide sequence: TGTGCCAGCATCCGCAGGGGGACTAATGAAAAAATGTTTTTT.

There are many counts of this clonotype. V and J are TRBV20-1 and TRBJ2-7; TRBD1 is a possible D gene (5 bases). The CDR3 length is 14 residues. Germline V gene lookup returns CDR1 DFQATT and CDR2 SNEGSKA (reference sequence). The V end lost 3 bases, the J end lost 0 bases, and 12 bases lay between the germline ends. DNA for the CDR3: TGCAGTGCTAGGCAAGGGGCGATCTCCTACGAGCAGTACTTC. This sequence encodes CSARQGAISYEQYF.

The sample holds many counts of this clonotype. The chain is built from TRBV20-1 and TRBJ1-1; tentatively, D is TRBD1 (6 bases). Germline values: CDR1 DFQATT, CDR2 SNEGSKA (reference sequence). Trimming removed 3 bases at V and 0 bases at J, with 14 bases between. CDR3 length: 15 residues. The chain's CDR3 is CSARTTGRMNTEAFF. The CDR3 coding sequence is TGCAGTGCTAGGACCACAGGGAGAATGAACACTGAAGCTTTCTTT.

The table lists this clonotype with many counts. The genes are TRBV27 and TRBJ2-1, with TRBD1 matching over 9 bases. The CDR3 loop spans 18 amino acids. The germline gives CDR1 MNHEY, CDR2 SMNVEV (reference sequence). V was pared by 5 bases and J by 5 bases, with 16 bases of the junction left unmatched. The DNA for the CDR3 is TGTGCCAGCAGTGACACGCTCTCCGCGGGACAGGGTGACAATGAGCAGTTCTTC. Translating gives CASSDTLSAGQGDNEQFF.

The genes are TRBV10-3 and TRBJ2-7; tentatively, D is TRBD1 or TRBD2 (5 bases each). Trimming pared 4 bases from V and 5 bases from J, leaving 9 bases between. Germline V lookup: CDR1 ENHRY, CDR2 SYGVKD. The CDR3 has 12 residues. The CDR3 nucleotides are TGTGCCATCAGTGGCCGGGGCGACGAGCAGTACTTC. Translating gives CAISGRGDEQYF.

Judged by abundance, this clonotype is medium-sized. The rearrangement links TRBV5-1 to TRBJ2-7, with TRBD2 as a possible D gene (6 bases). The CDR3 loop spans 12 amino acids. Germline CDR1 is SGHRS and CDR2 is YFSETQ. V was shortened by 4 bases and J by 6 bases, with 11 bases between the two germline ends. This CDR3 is CASSAGLSEQYF. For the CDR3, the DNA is TGCGCCAGCAGCGCGGGGTTGAGCGAGCAGTACTTC. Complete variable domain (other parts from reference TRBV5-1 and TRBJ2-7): KAGVTQTPRYLIKTRGQQVTLSCSPISGHRSVSWYQQTPGQGLQFLFEYFSETQRNKGNFPGRFSGRQFSNSRSEMNVSTLELGDSALYLCASSAGLSEQYFGPGTRLTVT.

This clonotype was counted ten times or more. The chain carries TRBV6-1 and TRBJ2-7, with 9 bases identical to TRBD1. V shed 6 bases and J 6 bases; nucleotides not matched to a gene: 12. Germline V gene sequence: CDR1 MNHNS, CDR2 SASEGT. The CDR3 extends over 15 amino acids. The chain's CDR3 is CASRRQGGDLAEQYF. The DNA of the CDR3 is TGTGCCAGCAGAAGACAGGGGGGCGACCTAGCCGAGCAGTACTTC.